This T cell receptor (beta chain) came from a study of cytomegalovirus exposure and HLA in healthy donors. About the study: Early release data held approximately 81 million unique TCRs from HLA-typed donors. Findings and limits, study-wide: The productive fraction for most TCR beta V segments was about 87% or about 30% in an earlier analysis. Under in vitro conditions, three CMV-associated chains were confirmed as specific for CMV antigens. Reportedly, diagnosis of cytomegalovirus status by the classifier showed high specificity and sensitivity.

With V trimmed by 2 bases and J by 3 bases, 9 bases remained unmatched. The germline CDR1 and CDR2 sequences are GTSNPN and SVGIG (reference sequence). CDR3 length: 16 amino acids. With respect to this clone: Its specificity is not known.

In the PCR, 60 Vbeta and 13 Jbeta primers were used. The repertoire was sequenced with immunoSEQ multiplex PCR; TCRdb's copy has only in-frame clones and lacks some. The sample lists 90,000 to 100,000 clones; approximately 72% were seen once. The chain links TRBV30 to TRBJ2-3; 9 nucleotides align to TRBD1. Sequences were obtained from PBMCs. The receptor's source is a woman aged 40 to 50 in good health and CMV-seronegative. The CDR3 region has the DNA TGTGCCTGGAGTACAGGGGGCTCGGCTTTGACAGATACGCAGTATTTT. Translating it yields CAWSTGGSALTDTQYF.